Shown below are 2 T cell receptor beta chains from a single sample sequenced in a study of regulatory T cells in long-lasting Graves disease. According to the study, TCR beta libraries were built with iRepertoire HTBI primers and CDR3-region Arm-PCR. In TCRdb, the multiplex PCR reads were re-called with MiXCR into one record per CDR3 protein. The sample holds about 470,000 distinct CDR3 sequences, roughly 21% seen once. The time point denotes: persistent/refractory GD, antithyroid drugs over 5 years with positive TRAb. With RNA extracted from PBMCs as input, the TCR library was made. Material: peripheral blood mononuclear cells (PBMCs), obtained when the disease was refractory, from a patient treated with antithyroid drugs. The origin of the receptors is a female donor with Graves disease.

This clonotype has only a few counts. Given the absence of the conserved phenylalanine or tryptophan at the CDR3 end, a read error is likely. V and J are TRBV2 and TRBJ2-5, with 8 bases identical to TRBD2. CDR3 size: 15 residues. Trimming took 6 bases from V and 5 from J; bases not matched to a gene: 11. Germline V gene lookup returns CDR1 SNHLY and CDR2 FYNNEI. CDR3 nucleotide sequence: TGTGCCAGCAGCGAATTTTTTAGCGGGACGGAGACCCAGTACCTC. This gives the protein CASSEFFSGTETQYL.

In this sample, this clonotype turned up many times. The genes are TRBV2 and TRBJ2-2, with 7 bases identical to TRBD1. V shed 3 bases and J 8 bases; nucleotides not matched to a gene: 15. The CDR3 has 17 amino acids. The germline V gene encodes CDR1 SNHLY and CDR2 FYNNEI. CDR3: CASSEPRDSPTEGELFF. Here the CDR3 DNA reads TGTGCCAGCAGTGAGCCTCGGGACAGCCCGACAGAAGGGGAGCTGTTTTTT.